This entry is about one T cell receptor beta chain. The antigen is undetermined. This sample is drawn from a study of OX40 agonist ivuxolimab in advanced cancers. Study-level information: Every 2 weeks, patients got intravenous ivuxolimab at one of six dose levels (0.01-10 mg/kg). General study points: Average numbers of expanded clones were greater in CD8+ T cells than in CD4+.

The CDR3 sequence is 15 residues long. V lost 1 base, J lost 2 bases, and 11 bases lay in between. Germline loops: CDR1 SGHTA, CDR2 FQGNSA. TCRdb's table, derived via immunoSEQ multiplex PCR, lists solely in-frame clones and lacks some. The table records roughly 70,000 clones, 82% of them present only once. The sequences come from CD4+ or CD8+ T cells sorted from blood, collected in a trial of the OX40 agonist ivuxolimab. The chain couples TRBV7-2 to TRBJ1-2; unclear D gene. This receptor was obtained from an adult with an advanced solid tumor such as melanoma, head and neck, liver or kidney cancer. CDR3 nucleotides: TGTGCCAGCAGCTTAGAGGGCGTTAAAAACTATGGCTACACCTTC. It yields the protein CASSLEGVKNYGYTF.